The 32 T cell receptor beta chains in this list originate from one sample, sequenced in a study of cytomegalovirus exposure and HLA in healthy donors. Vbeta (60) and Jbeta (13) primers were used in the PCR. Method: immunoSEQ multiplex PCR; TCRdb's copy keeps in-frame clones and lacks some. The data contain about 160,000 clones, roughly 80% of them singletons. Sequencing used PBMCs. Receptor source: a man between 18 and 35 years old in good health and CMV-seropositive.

The chain's CDR3 is CASSIGQVQAEAFF. CDR3 nucleotides: TGTGCCAGTAGTATAGGACAGGTCCAGGCTGAAGCTTTCTTT. V usage is TRBV19 and J usage is TRBJ1-1; perhaps TRBD1 as D (6 bases). The germline V and J ends were trimmed by 1 base and 6 bases, with 12 bases remaining between them. Per the germline V gene, CDR1 is LNHDA and CDR2 is SQIVND (reference sequence). The CDR3 covers 14 residues. The complete variable domain, with remaining parts taken from reference TRBV19 and TRBJ1-1, reads DGGITQSPKYLFRKEGQNVTLSCEQNLNHDAMYWYRQDPGQGLRLIYYSQIVNDFQKGDIAEGYSVSREKKESFPLTVTSAQKNPTAFYLCASSIGQVQAEAFFGQGTRLTVV.

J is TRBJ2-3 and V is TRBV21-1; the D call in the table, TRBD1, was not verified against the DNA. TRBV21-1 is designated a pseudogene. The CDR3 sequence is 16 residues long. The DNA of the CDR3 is TGTGCCAGCAGCAAAGCCCCAGGGGACAACACAGATACGCAGTATTTT. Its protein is CASSKAPGDNTDTQYF.

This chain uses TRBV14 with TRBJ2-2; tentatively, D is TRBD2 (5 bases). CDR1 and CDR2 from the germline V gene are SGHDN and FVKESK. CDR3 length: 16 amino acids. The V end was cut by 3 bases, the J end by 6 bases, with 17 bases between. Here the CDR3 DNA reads TGTGCCAGCAGCCAGTATCGGGGAGAATTCGCCGGGGAGCTGTTTTTT. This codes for CASSQYRGEFAGELFF.

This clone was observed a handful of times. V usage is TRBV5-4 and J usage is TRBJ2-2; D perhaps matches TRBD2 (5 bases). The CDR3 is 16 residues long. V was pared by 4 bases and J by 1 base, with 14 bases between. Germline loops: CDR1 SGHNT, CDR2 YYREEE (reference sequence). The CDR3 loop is CASSGPLRGNTGELFF. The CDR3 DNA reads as TGTGCCAGCAGCGGGCCCCTCCGGGGGAACACCGGGGAGCTGTTTTTT.

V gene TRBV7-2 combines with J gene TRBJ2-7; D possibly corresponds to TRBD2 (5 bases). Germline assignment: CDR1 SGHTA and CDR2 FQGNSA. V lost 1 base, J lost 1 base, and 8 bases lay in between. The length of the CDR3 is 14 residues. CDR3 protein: CASSLVRDSYEQYF. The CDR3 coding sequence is TGTGCCAGCAGCTTAGTGAGGGATTCCTACGAGCAGTACTTC. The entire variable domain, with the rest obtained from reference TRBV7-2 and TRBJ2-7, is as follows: GAGVSQSPSNKVTEKGKDVELRCDPISGHTALYWYRQSLGQGLEFLIYFQGNSAPDKSGLPSDRFSAERTGGSVSTLTIQRTQQEDSAVYLCASSLVRDSYEQYFGPGTRLTVT.

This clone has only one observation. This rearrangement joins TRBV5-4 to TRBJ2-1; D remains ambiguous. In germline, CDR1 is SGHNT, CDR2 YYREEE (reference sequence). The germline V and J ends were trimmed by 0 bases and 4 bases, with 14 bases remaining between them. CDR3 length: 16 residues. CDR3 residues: CASSLAATSSYNEQFF. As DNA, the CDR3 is TGTGCCAGCAGCTTGGCCGCCACTTCGTCTTACAATGAGCAGTTCTTC. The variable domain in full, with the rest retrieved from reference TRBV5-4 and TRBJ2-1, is ETGVTQSPTHLIKTRGQQVTLRCSSQSGHNTVSWYQQALGQGPQFIFQYYREEENGRGNFPPRFSGLQFPNYSSELNVNALELDDSALYLCASSLAATSSYNEQFFGPGTRLTVL.

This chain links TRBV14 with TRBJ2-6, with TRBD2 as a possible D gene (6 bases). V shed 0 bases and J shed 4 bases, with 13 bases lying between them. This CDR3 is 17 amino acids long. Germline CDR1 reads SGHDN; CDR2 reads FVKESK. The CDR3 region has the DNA TGTGCCAGCAGCCAAGATGTGGGGGACTCCGGGGCCAACGTCCTGACTTTC. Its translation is CASSQDVGDSGANVLTF.

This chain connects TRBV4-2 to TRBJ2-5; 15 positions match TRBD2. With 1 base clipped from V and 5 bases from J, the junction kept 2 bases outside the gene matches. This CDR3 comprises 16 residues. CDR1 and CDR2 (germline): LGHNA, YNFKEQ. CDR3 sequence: CASSQGTSGGEETQYF. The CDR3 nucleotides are TGTGCCAGCAGCCAAGGGACTAGCGGGGGGGAGGAGACCCAGTACTTC.

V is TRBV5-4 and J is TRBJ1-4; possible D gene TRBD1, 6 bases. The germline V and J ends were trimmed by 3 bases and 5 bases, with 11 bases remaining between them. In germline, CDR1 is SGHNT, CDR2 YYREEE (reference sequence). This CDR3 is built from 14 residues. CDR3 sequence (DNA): TGTGCCAGCAGCTCGCGGCAGGGGAATGAAAAACTGTTTTTT. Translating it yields CASSSRQGNEKLFF.

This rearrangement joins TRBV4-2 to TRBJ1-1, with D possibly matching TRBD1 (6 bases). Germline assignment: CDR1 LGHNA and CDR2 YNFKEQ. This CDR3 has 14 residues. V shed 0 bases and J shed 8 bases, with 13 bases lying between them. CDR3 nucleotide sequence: TGTGCCAGCAGCCAAGAAGGTTATAGGGGGGAAGCTTTCTTT. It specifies CASSQEGYRGEAFF.

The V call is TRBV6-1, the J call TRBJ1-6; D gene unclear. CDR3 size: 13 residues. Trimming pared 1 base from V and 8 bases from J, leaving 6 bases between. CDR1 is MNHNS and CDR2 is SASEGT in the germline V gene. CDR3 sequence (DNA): TGTGCCAGCAGTGAAGGAGGAGATTCACCCCTCCACTTT. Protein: CASSEGGDSPLHF.

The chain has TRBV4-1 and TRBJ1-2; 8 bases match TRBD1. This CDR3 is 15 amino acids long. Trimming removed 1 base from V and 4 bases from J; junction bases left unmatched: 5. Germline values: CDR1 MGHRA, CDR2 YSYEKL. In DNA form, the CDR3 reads TGCGCCAGCAGCCAAGTGGACAGGGCCGTCTATGGCTACACCTTC. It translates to CASSQVDRAVYGYTF.

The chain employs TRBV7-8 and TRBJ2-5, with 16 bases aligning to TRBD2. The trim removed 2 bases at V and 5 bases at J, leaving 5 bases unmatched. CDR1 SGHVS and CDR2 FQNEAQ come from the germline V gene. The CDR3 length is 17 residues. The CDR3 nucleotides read TGTGCCAGCAGCTTATCGGGACTAGCGGGGGGGCTGGAGACCCAGTACTTC. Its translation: CASSLSGLAGGLETQYF.

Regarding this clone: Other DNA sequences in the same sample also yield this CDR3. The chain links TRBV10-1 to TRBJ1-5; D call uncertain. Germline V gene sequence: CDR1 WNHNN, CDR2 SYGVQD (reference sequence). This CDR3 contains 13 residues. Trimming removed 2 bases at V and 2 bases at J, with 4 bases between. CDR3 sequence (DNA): TGCGCCAGCAGTGAGACAGGCAATCAGCCCCAGCATTTT. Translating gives CASSETGNQPQHF.

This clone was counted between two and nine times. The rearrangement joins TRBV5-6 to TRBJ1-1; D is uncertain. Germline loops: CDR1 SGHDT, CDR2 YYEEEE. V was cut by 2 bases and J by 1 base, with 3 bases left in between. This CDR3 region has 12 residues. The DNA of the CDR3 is TGTGCCAGCAGCTTCCAGAACACTGAAGCTTTCTTT. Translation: CASSFQNTEAFF.

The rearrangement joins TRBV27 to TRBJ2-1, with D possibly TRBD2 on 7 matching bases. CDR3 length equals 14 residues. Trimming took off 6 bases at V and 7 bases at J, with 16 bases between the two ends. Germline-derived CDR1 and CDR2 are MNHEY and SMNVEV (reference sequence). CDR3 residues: CASSQGGGANEQFF. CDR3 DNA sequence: TGTGCCAGCAGCCAAGGGGGGGGCGCGAATGAGCAGTTCTTC.

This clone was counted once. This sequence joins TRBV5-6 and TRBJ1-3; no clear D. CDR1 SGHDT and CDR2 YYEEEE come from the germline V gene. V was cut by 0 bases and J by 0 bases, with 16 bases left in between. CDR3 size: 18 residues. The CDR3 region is CASSLAIQSSDSGNTIYF. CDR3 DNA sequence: TGTGCCAGCAGCTTGGCCATACAGTCTTCTGACTCTGGAAACACCATATATTTT.

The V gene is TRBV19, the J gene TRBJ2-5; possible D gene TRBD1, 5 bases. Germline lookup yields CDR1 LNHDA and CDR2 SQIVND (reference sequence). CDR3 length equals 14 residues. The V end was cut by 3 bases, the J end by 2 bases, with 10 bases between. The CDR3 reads CASSMSAGQETQYF. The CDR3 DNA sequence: TGTGCCAGTAGTATGTCGGCAGGGCAAGAGACCCAGTACTTC.

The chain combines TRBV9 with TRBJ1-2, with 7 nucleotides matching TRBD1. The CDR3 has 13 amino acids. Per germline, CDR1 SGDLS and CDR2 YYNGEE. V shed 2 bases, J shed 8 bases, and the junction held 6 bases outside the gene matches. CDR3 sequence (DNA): TGTGCCAGCAGCGTTCAGGGGGTTCGCGGCTACACCTTC. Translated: CASSVQGVRGYTF.

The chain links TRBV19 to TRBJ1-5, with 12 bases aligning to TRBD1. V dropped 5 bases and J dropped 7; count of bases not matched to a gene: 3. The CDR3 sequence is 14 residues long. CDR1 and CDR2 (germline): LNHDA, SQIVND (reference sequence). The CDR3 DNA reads TGTGCCAGTAGTTGGGACAGGGGGCGGCAGCCCCAGCATTTT. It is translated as CASSWDRGRQPQHF.

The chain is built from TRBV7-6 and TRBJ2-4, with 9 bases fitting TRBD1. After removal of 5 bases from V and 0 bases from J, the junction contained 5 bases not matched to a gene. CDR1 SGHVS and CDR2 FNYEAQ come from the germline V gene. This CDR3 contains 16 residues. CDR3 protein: CASSLGTGIAKNIQYF. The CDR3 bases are TGTGCCAGCAGCCTCGGGACAGGGATAGCCAAAAACATTCAGTACTTC.

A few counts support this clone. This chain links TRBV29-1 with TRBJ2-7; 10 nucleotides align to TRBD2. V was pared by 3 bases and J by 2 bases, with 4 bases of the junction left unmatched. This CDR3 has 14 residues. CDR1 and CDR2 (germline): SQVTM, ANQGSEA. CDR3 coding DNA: TGCAGCGTTGATACAGCGGGAGGGCCCTACGAGCAGTACTTC. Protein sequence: CSVDTAGGPYEQYF.

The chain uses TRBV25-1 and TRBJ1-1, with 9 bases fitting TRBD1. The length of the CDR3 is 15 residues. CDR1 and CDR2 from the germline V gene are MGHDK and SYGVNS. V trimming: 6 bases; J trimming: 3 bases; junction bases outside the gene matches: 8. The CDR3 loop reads CASSQQGAGDTEAFF. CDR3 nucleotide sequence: TGTGCCAGCAGCCAACAGGGGGCAGGGGACACTGAAGCTTTCTTT. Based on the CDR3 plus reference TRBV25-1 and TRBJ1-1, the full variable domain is EADIYQTPRYLVIGTGKKITLECSQTMGHDKMYWYQQDPGMELHLIHYSYGVNSTEKGDLSSESTVSRIRTEHFPLTLESARPSHTSQYLCASSQQGAGDTEAFFGQGTRLTVV.

For the CDR3, the DNA is TGTGCCAGCAGTGTGACAGGTGACTACGAGCAGTACTTC. It codes for CASSVTGDYEQYF. The chain combines TRBV6-1 with TRBJ2-7, with TRBD1 as a possible D gene (6 bases). CDR3 length: 13 residues. With 4 bases removed from V and 3 bases from J, the gap between germline ends came to 10 bases. CDR1 is MNHNS, CDR2 SASEGT, per germline.

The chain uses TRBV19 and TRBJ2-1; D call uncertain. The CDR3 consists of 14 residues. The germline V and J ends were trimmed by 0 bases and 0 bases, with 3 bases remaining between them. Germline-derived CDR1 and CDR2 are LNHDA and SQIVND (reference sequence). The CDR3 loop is CASSIESSYNEQFF. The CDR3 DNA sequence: TGTGCCAGTAGTATAGAGAGCTCCTACAATGAGCAGTTCTTC.

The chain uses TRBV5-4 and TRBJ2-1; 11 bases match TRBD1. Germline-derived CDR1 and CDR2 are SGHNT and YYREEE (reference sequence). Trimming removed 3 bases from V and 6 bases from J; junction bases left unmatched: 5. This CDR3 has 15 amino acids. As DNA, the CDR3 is TGTGCCAGCAGCTCCGACGGGACAGGGGGCAATGAGCAGTTCTTC. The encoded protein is CASSSDGTGGNEQFF.

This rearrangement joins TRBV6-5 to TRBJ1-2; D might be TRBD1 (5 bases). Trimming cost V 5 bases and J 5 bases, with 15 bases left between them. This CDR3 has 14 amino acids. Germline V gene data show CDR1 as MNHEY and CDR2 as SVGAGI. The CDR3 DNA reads TGTGCCAGCAGTCCCCGGACATGGCGGTATGGCTACACCTTC. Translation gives CASSPRTWRYGYTF.

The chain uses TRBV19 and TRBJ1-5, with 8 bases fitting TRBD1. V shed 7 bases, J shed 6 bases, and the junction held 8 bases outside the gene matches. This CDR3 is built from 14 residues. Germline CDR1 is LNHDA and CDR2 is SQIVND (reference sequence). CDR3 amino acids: CASTIRGRSQPQHF. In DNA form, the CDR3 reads TGTGCCAGTACCATCAGGGGGCGAAGTCAGCCCCAGCATTTT.

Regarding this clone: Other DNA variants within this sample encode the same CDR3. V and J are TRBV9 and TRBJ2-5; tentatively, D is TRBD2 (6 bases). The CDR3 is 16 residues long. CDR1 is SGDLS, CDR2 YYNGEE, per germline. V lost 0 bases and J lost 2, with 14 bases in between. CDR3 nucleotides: TGTGCCAGCAGCGTAGGGGGAGGATTGGGGCAAGAGACCCAGTACTTC. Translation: CASSVGGGLGQETQYF. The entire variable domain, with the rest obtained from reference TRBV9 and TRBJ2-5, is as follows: DSGVTQTPKHLITATGQRVTLRCSPRSGDLSVYWYQQSLDQGLQFLIQYYNGEERAKGNILERFSAQQFPDLHSELNLSSLELGDSALYFCASSVGGGLGQETQYFGPGTRLLVL.

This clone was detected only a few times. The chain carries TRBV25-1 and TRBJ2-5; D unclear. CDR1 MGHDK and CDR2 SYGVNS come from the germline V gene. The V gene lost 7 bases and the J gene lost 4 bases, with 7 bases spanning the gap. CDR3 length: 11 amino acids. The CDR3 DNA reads TGTGCCAGCATGTTCCGAGAGACCCAGTACTTC. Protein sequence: CASMFRETQYF.

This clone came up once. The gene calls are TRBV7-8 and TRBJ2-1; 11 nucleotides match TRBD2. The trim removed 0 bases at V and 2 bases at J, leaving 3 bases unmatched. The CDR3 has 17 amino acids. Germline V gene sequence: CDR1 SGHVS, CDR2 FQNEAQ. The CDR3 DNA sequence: TGTGCCAGCAGCTTAGCCCTAGCGGGGGGAACCTACAATGAGCAGTTCTTC. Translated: CASSLALAGGTYNEQFF.

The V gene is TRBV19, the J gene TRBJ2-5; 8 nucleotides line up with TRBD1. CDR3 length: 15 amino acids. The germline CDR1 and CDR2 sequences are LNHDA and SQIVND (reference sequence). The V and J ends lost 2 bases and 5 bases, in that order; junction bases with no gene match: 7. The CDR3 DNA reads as TGTGCCAGTAGTATAAGGGACAGGTTCGGGGAGACCCAGTACTTC. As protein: CASSIRDRFGETQYF. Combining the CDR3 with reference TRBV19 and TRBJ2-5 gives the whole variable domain DGGITQSPKYLFRKEGQNVTLSCEQNLNHDAMYWYRQDPGQGLRLIYYSQIVNDFQKGDIAEGYSVSREKKESFPLTVTSAQKNPTAFYLCASSIRDRFGETQYFGPGTRLLVL.